The next 8 T cell receptor beta chains were all read from a single sample in a study of read filtering for tumor transcriptome and immune sequencing. Molecular barcoded adaptors covering alpha/delta and beta/gamma chains were used on approximately 440 ng RNA. TCRdb re-derived calls from the reads in MiXCR, one entry per CDR3 protein. The table records 85,000 or so distinct CDR3 sequences, 9% to 15% of them present only once. Sequences were obtained from a population of CD138-negative cells sorted from bone marrow. The receptors were gathered from a donor at least 40 years old with multiple myeloma.

This clonotype has just a few counts. The rearrangement uses TRBV6-2 or TRBV6-3 and TRBJ2-1; 9 positions agree with TRBD2. The CDR3 runs 13 residues. Germline V lookup: CDR1 MNHEY, CDR2 SVGEGT. J gave up 9 bases and V 8 bases, and 8 bases lay outside the gene matches. The CDR3 here is CASGLAGRSEQFF. As DNA, the CDR3 is TGTGCCAGCGGTCTAGCGGGACGCAGTGAGCAGTTCTTC.

This clonotype turned up a few times. One junction end disagrees with the germline gene, perhaps due to a read error. CDR3 loop: CSVVGGNTEASF. The DNA for the CDR3 is TGCAGCGTTGTAGGCGGGAACACTGAAGCTTCCTTT. V usage is TRBV29-1 and J usage is TRBJ1-1; no clear D. Germline CDR1 reads SQVTM; CDR2 reads ANQGSEA. CDR3 size: 12 residues.

In its sample, this clonotype was seen many times. This chain connects TRBV4-1 to TRBJ2-7; D call uncertain. This CDR3 is built from 14 residues. Germline V gene lookup returns CDR1 MGHRA and CDR2 YSYEKL. V lost 0 bases and J lost 9, with 15 bases in between. The DNA for the CDR3 is TGCGCCAGCAGCCAAGAATCGTCGCCCCCCACGCAGTACTTC. Protein product: CASSQESSPPTQYF.

This clonotype has a handful of counts. This sequence may be a read error, since a much larger clone differs from it by one base. The chain employs TRBV6-1 and TRBJ1-2, with D perhaps TRBD1 (6 bases). The V gene lost 8 bases and the J gene lost 0 bases, with 19 bases spanning the gap. Germline loops: CDR1 MNHNS, CDR2 SASEGT. There are 16 residues in the CDR3. CDR3 in DNA: TGTGCCAGCGGTGTATGGGACAAATCTGCTAACTATGGCTACACCTTC. Amino acids: CASGVWDKSANYGYTF.

There are a few counts of this clonotype. V gene TRBV10-3 combines with J gene TRBJ2-1; TRBD2 might be the D (6 bases). The CDR3 loop spans 17 amino acids. V was clipped by 4 bases and J by 7 bases, with 23 bases between them. Per germline, CDR1 ENHRY and CDR2 SYGVKD. This CDR3 is CAISGSAPGVLLNEQFF. The CDR3 DNA reads as TGTGCCATCAGTGGCTCGGCCCCGGGAGTACTCCTGAATGAGCAGTTCTTC.

This clonotype showed up just a few times. A much larger clone sits a single nucleotide away, making a read error possible. This chain joins TRBV29-1 and TRBJ1-4, with 7 bases aligning to TRBD1. Per the germline V gene, CDR1 is SQVTM and CDR2 is ANQGSEA. There are 13 residues in the CDR3. CDR3 loop: CSAEQGLGEKLFF. Written as DNA, the CDR3 is TGCAGCGCTGAACAGGGGTTGGGTGAAAAACTGTTTTTT.

This clonotype was seen ten or more times. The chain links TRBV6-6 to TRBJ2-7, with D hard to call. The CDR3 loop spans 14 amino acids. Germline CDR1 MNHNY, CDR2 SVGAGI (reference sequence). Trimming removed 0 bases from V and 1 base from J, with 7 bases in between. CDR3 region: CASSYSIGSYEQYF. As DNA, the CDR3 is TGTGCCAGCAGTTACTCGATAGGGTCCTACGAGCAGTACTTC.

This clonotype was counted many times. The chain links TRBV6-5 to TRBJ1-1, with D unresolved. This CDR3 is 14 amino acids long. Germline CDR1 and CDR2: MNHEY and SVGAGI. V lost 1 base and J lost 2, with 8 bases in between. CDR3: CASSYWAGNTEAFF. CDR3 nucleotides: TGTGCCAGCAGTTACTGGGCGGGTAACACTGAAGCTTTCTTT.